This T cell receptor beta chain was identified during a study of blood T cell repertoires in COVID-19. Study as a whole: T cells, B-cell-depleted T cells, or PBMCs provided the cDNA or gDNA that served as material.

Measured with immunoSEQ multiplex PCR; TCRdb has only the in-frame clones, and not every one. The table records some 190,000 clones, 84% of them present only once. Germline-derived CDR1 and CDR2 are KGHSH and LQKENI. V lost 5 bases to trimming and J lost 5 bases, with 10 bases between them. The length of the CDR3 is 13 residues. The rearrangement uses TRBV18 and TRBJ2-1; a weak D match, TRBD1 (5 bases). The sequenced sample was PBMCs or T cells enriched from blood (not recorded which). This clonotype originated in a woman aged 25-40 years who had been exposed to COVID-19. The CDR3 DNA sequence: TGTGCCAGCTCAGCGTTACAGGACAATGAGCAGTTCTTC. Protein: CASSALQDNEQFF.